The rows below give T cell receptor beta chains drawn from one sample of a study of T cell repertoires in cytomegalovirus infection. TCRdb processed the reads anew with MiXCR; each CDR3 protein has one entry. This table has nearly 650,000 distinct CDR3 sequences, about 24% appearing once. The specimen was CD8+ T cells from PBMCs. These receptors originate from a human donor in good health (CMV status not recorded). Some clones in this sample may be carry-over from other donors' samples. Each CDR3 is given with its conserved first and last residue. A D gene is named only where the DNA matches it firmly. Size tells how often a clone was seen (once, few, many) or the class of an expanded clone, and some rows leave it out.

>TRBJ2-2|TRBV6-5|many|.
TGTGCCAGCAGTTACTCGGATTCTTGGCAGAACACCGGGGAGCTGTTTTTT
CASSYSDSWQNTGELFF
>TRBJ2-3|TRBV7-9|few|.
TGTGCCAGCAGCTCCTCGTACGTAGGCACAGACCCTAGCACAGATACGCAGTATTTT
CASSSSYVGTDPSTDTQYF
>TRBJ1-1|TRBV6-2/TRBV6-3|few|.
TGTGCCAGCAGTTACAGGAAGAACACTGAAGCTTTCTTT
CASSYRKNTEAFF
>TRBJ1-1|TRBV6-5|many|.
TGTGCCAGCAGTTACGTTGCCGGGACGCTAATAGGCTCTGAAGCTTTCTTT
CASSYVAGTLIGSEAFF
>TRBJ2-5|TRBV28|.|.
TGTGCCAGCAGTTTCATCGGGGTGGTTGAGACCCAGTACTTC
CASSFIGVVETQYF
>TRBJ2-1|TRBV6-5|few|.
TGTGCCAGCAGTGCGGGACTCTTGAGCTCCTACAATGAGCAGTTCTTC
CASSAGLLSSYNEQFF
>TRBJ1-5|TRBV28|few|.
TGTGCCAGCAGCCCTTTAGGGGGAGGACAGCCCCAGCATTTT
CASSPLGGGQPQHF
>TRBJ2-1|TRBV6-5|once|TRBD2
TGTGCCAGCAGTCCACTAGGGTTTATAGCGGGCGACGACAATGAGCAGTTCTTC
CASSPLGFIAGDDNEQFF
>TRBJ1-3|TRBV15|few|.
TGTGCCACCAGCAGAGATCTAGGGAGCTCTGGAAACACCATATATTTT
CATSRDLGSSGNTIYF
>TRBJ2-3|TRBV7-8|many|TRBD1
TGTGCCAGCAGCTTAGCTTGGACAGGGGCCACAGATACGCAGTATTTT
CASSLAWTGATDTQYF
>TRBJ2-1|TRBV4-1|few|.
TGCGCCAGCAGCGCACAGGGCAATGAGCAGTTCTTC
CASSAQGNEQFF
>TRBJ1-1|TRBV20-1|.|TRBD1
TGCAGTGCTGGGACAGGTATGAACACTGAAGCTTTCTTT
CSAGTGMNTEAFF
>TRBJ2-1|TRBV6-1|.|.
TGTGCCAGCAGCCACTCGGGGGATGAGCAGTTCTTC
CASSHSGDEQFF
>TRBJ2-1|TRBV2|.|.
TGTGCCAGGTCTTACAGCCCCAATGAGCAGTTCTTC
CARSYSPNEQFF
>TRBJ1-4|TRBV28|.|.
TGTGCCAGCAGCGGAATTTACAGGGAGGAGGGGGAAACTAATGAAAAACTGTTTTTT
CASSGIYREEGETNEKLFF
>TRBJ2-1|TRBV28|few|TRBD2
TGTGCCAGCAGCCACCCTGGACTAGTCGCTAGCGGGGGGTACAGCTCCTACAATGAGCAGTTCTTC
CASSHPGLVASGGYSSYNEQFF
>TRBJ2-2|TRBV28|few|.
TGTGCCAGCAGTTTTACCGGGGAAGTAGACACCGGGGAGCTGTTTTTT
CASSFTGEVDTGELFF
>TRBJ2-1|TRBV19|few|TRBD2
TGTGCCAGTAGTATAGGAGGCGGGGGAGCCTACAATGAGCAGTTCTTC
CASSIGGGGAYNEQFF
>TRBJ2-3|TRBV10-2|.|TRBD2
TGCGCCAGCTCCCCCTGGGGGGGACCTAGCACAGATACGCAGTATTTT
CASSPWGGPSTDTQYF
>TRBJ2-1|TRBV11-2|.|TRBD2
TGTGCCAGCAGCTGGGGGACTAGCGACTACAATGAGCAGTTCTTC
CASSWGTSDYNEQFF
>TRBJ1-2|TRBV7-6|.|.
TGTGCCAGCAGCTCAGGACAGACGTACTTCTGGGGGGGCTACACCTTC
CASSSGQTYFWGGYTF
>TRBJ2-2|TRBV7-9|.|.
TGTGCCAGCAGCTTAAGTGAGGGCCCCGACACCGGGGAGCTGTTTTTT
CASSLSEGPDTGELFF
>TRBJ2-5|TRBV11-2|.|TRBD1
TGTGCCAGCAGCACTGGGACAGGGGCGGGAACCGAGACCCAGTACTTC
CASSTGTGAGTETQYF
>TRBJ2-5|TRBV7-7|.|.
TGTGCTAGCAGCTTCTCCGGGGGTTGGGAGGAGACCCAGTACTTC
CASSFSGGWEETQYF
>TRBJ2-7|TRBV7-9|medium-sized|.
TGTGCCAGCAGCAATCCGGGACAAGGTATCTACGAGCAGTACTTC
CASSNPGQGIYEQYF
>TRBJ1-4|TRBV6-2/TRBV6-3|few|.
TGTGCCAGCAGTTACTCCAACAGGGATGCAAGGGAAAAACTGTTTTTT
CASSYSNRDAREKLFF
>TRBJ2-4|TRBV5-8|.|.
TGTGCCAGCAGCTTCGGATACCTAGCCAAAAACATTCAGTACTTC
CASSFGYLAKNIQYF
>TRBJ2-1|TRBV5-6|.|.
TGTGCCAGCAGCTTCCCCGGACCGGGTAATGAGCAGTTCTTC
CASSFPGPGNEQFF
>TRBJ2-3|TRBV4-1|.|.
TGCGCCAACAGCCAAATACAGGGTCTAGTGCAGTATTTT
CANSQIQGLVQYF
>TRBJ2-7|TRBV20-1|few|.
TGCAGTGCTAATCCGAATTGGGGGACCTACGAGCAGTACTTC
CSANPNWGTYEQYF
>TRBJ1-4|TRBV5-6|few|.
TGTGCCAGCAGCCTCAAGACAGCCGCAACTAAAGAAAAACTGTTTTTT
CASSLKTAATKEKLFF
>TRBJ2-1|TRBV2|few|TRBD2
TGTGCCAGCAGTGTGTCGACTAGCGCCTACAATGAGCAGTTCTTC
CASSVSTSAYNEQFF
>TRBJ2-5|TRBV7-8|.|.
TGTGCCAACTTAGCGGAGCGGGAGACCCAGTACTTC
CANLAERETQYF
>TRBJ2-7|TRBV6-1|many|.
TGTGCCAGCAGTGTGACAGTTATCGACGAGCAGTACTTC
CASSVTVIDEQYF
>TRBJ1-4|TRBV7-9|many|.
TGTGCCAGCAGCCTTGAGATGTATCCTAATGAAAAACTGTTTTTT
CASSLEMYPNEKLFF
>TRBJ1-5|TRBV12-3/TRBV12-4|.|.
TGTGCCAGCAGTTCCCGAACAGGGTCCCATCAGCCCCAGCATTTT
CASSSRTGSHQPQHF
>TRBJ2-1|TRBV27|few|TRBD1
TGTGCCAGCAGTTTCGGGACAGCCCTTGACGCGCAGTTCTTC
CASSFGTALDAQFF
>TRBJ2-5|TRBV7-6|many|TRBD2
TGTGCCAGCAGCCCGACGTTTGGACTAGCGGGGGATCAAGAGACCCAGTACTTC
CASSPTFGLAGDQETQYF
>TRBJ2-5|TRBV29-1|.|TRBD1
TGCAGCGTCCCAGGGGGCCAAGAGACCCAGTACTTC
CSVPGGQETQYF
>TRBJ2-5|TRBV12-3/TRBV12-4|many|.
TGTGCCAGCAGTTTCATATTGAACGGGGAAGAGACCCAGTACTTC
CASSFILNGEETQYF